The 24 T cell receptor beta chains listed next were all sequenced from one sample in a study of blood T cell repertoires in COVID-19. Data came from immunoSEQ multiplex PCR; TCRdb stores just in-frame clones and leaves some out. The data contain 50,000 to 70,000 clones, just under 90% of them singletons. The sample consisted of peripheral blood. The receptors shown here come from a human donor with active COVID-19. The donor label of this sample is uncertain.

CDR3 sequence reads: CASSPYRRAGNTEAFF. The CDR3 DNA reads as TGTGCCAGCAGCCCGTACAGAAGAGCCGGGAACACTGAAGCTTTCTTT. V is TRBV7-8 and J is TRBJ1-1; D not resolved. The CDR3 has 16 amino acids. Trimming shortened V by 5 bases and J by 1 base, and 17 bases separated the two germline ends. Germline V CDR1 and CDR2: SGHVS, FQNEAQ.

The chain uses TRBV11-2 and TRBJ2-1, with 9 bases aligning to TRBD2. Trimming at V came to 1 base and at J to 9 bases, leaving 13 bases not matched to a gene. Germline CDR1 and CDR2: SGHAT and FQNNGV. CDR3 length equals 17 residues. The CDR3 DNA reads TGTGCCAGCAGCTTAGGGTGGACTAGCGTGAGGGTTACTGAGCAGTTCTTC. Translating it yields CASSLGWTSVRVTEQFF.

The rearrangement joins TRBV6-5 to TRBJ1-1, with TRBD1 as a possible D gene (6 bases). V dropped 7 bases and J dropped 7 bases, with 22 bases sitting between them. Per the germline V gene, CDR1 is MNHEY and CDR2 is SVGAGI. This CDR3 region has 15 residues. The CDR3 nucleotides are TGTGCCAGCATAATTAAAGGGGGTGGTACGGGTGAAGCTTTCTTT. This codes for CASIIKGGGTGEAFF.

The CDR3 spells CASSMTGYGKNIQYF. The CDR3 DNA reads as TGTGCCAGTAGTATGACAGGGTACGGCAAAAACATTCAGTACTTC. The rearrangement links TRBV19 to TRBJ2-4; 7 bases align to TRBD1. Trimming removed 3 bases from V and 3 bases from J; junction bases left unmatched: 5. Per germline, CDR1 LNHDA and CDR2 SQIVND (reference sequence). The CDR3 contains 15 residues.

V is TRBV6-4 and J is TRBJ1-4; 10 positions agree with TRBD1. Germline CDR1 MRHNA, CDR2 SNTAGT. The V gene end was trimmed by 7 bases and the J gene end by 7 bases; junction bases not matched to a gene: 6. The CDR3 has 14 residues. The CDR3 nucleotides are TGTGCCAGCATCACGGGACAGGGGTTTGAAAAACTGTTTTTT. Protein product: CASITGQGFEKLFF.

The V call is TRBV7-2, the J call TRBJ1-5; TRBD1 matches 7 bases. Germline CDR1 reads SGHTA; CDR2 reads FQGNSA. This CDR3 has 15 amino acids. V lost 1 base, J lost 10 bases, and 10 bases stayed unmatched. Here the CDR3 reads CASSLDDRESRPQHF. DNA for the CDR3: TGTGCCAGCAGCTTAGATGACAGGGAAAGTCGACCCCAGCATTTT.

The V and J genes are TRBV12-3 or TRBV12-4 and TRBJ2-1; no firm D call. V was cut by 8 bases and J by 7 bases, with 9 bases left in between. The CDR3 totals 11 residues. The CDR3 DNA is TGTGCCAGCGTGAGATTGAATGAGCAGTTCTTC. As protein: CASVRLNEQFF.

The chain employs TRBV12-5 and TRBJ2-1, with 13 bases aligning to TRBD2. CDR1 and CDR2 (germline): LGHNT, FRNRAP. The CDR3 length is 17 residues. Trimming took 7 bases from V and 0 from J; bases not matched to a gene: 6. The CDR3 nucleotides read TGTGCTAGTGCCCGACTAGCGGGGGGATTCTCCTACAATGAGCAGTTCTTC. Translated, it gives CASARLAGGFSYNEQFF.

The genes are TRBV12-3 or TRBV12-4 and TRBJ2-3, with a possible D match to TRBD2 (5 bases). The CDR3 is 13 residues long. V was pared by 6 bases and J by 3 bases, with 10 bases between. The CDR3 sequence: CASRDSTTDTQYF. CDR3 DNA sequence: TGTGCCAGCAGGGACTCGACTACAGATACGCAGTATTTT.

The J gene is TRBJ2-1, the V gene TRBV9, with TRBD1 matching over 10 bases. The CDR3 extends over 14 amino acids. V was clipped by 3 bases and J by 6 bases; unmatched bases: 3. Germline CDR1 reads SGDLS; CDR2 reads YYNGEE. In DNA form, the CDR3 reads TGTGCCAGCAGCGCCCGGGACAGGGGCAATGAGCAGTTCTTC. It encodes CASSARDRGNEQFF.

The chain links TRBV9 to TRBJ2-5; 13 bases map to TRBD2. Per the germline V gene, CDR1 is SGDLS and CDR2 is YYNGEE. The CDR3 is 17 amino acids. Germline trimming cut 4 bases from V and 6 bases from J; bases unmatched to any gene: 12. The CDR3 region is CASSPRTSGRGGKTQYF. For the CDR3, the DNA is TGTGCCAGCAGCCCGAGGACTAGCGGGAGAGGTGGAAAGACCCAGTACTTC. The whole variable domain, remainder taken from reference TRBV9 and TRBJ2-5, is DSGVTQTPKHLITATGQRVTLRCSPRSGDLSVYWYQQSLDQGLQFLIQYYNGEERAKGNILERFSAQQFPDLHSELNLSSLELGDSALYFCASSPRTSGRGGKTQYFGPGTRLLVL.

The CDR3 DNA follows: TGTGCCAGCAGCTTGGAGGGGGCGAGCTCCTACAATGAGCAGTTCTTC. This translates into CASSLEGASSYNEQFF. This rearrangement joins TRBV5-4 to TRBJ2-1; TRBD1 agrees at 7 bases. J lost 0 bases, V lost 0 bases, and 3 bases had no gene match. The germline V gene encodes CDR1 SGHNT and CDR2 YYREEE (reference sequence). This CDR3 spans 16 amino acids. Filled out from reference TRBV5-4 and TRBJ2-1, the complete variable domain reads ETGVTQSPTHLIKTRGQQVTLRCSSQSGHNTVSWYQQALGQGPQFIFQYYREEENGRGNFPPRFSGLQFPNYSSELNVNALELDDSALYLCASSLEGASSYNEQFFGPGTRLTVL.

CDR3 loop: CASSLDLETQYF. The CDR3 DNA is TGTGCCAGCAGCTTAGATCTGGAGACCCAGTACTTC. V gene TRBV11-2 combines with J gene TRBJ2-5; D not resolved. V dropped 0 bases and J dropped 5 bases, with 4 bases sitting between them. This CDR3 contains 12 residues. Germline assignment: CDR1 SGHAT and CDR2 FQNNGV.

V and J are TRBV21-1 and TRBJ2-1; TRBD2 was called by the table and not checked on the DNA. TRBV21-1 is marked as a pseudogene. The CDR3 loop spans 20 amino acids. The CDR3 is CASNPKPGTSNPTIYNEQFF. CDR3 bases: TGTGCCAGCAACCCTAAACCGGGGACTAGCAATCCTACGATCTACAATGAGCAGTTCTTC.

J is TRBJ2-2 and V is TRBV9; 8 bases map to TRBD1. This CDR3 contains 15 residues. Trimming removed 0 bases from V and 7 bases from J; junction bases left unmatched: 5. Germline V gives CDR1 SGDLS, CDR2 YYNGEE. The CDR3 here is CASSVGQGAVGELFF. In DNA, the CDR3 is TGTGCCAGCAGCGTAGGGCAGGGGGCTGTCGGGGAGCTGTTTTTT.

This chain uses TRBV7-9 with TRBJ2-7; 7 nucleotides line up with TRBD1. The CDR3 length is 15 residues. The junction had 7 bases not matched to a gene; V was cut back by 1 base and J by 4 bases. The germline gives CDR1 SEHNR, CDR2 FQNEAQ (reference sequence). The CDR3 nucleotides read TGTGCCAGCAGCTTAGAACGGACAGGTTGGTACGAGCAGTACTTC. Its translation: CASSLERTGWYEQYF. The full variable domain, rest sourced from reference TRBV7-9 and TRBJ2-7, is DTGVSQNPRHKITKRGQNVTFRCDPISEHNRLYWYRQTLGQGPEFLTYFQNEAQLEKSRLLSDRFSAERPKGSFSTLEIQRTEQGDSAMYLCASSLERTGWYEQYFGPGTRLTVT.

The CDR3 loop is CASSRAGTTQETQYF. The DNA for the CDR3 is TGTGCCAGCAGCCGGGCCGGGACTACCCAAGAGACCCAGTACTTC. The chain has TRBV3-1 (or the pseudogene TRBV3-2) and TRBJ2-5; 7 positions match TRBD2. In germline, CDR1 is LGHDT, CDR2 YNNKEL (reference sequence). The CDR3 loop spans 15 amino acids. Germline trimming cut 4 bases from V and 1 base from J; bases unmatched to any gene: 6.

The V call is TRBV7-2, the J call TRBJ2-7, with D unclear. This CDR3 has 17 amino acids. Trimming left V 1 base short and J 2 bases short, with 18 bases between. CDR1 is SGHTA and CDR2 is FQGNSA in the germline V gene. CDR3 DNA sequence: TGTGCCAGCAGCTTAGGATCTCTCTCAGGCGACACCTACGAGCAGTACTTC. Amino acid sequence: CASSLGSLSGDTYEQYF.

The chain has TRBV6-5 and TRBJ2-7; D remains ambiguous. The CDR3 contains 14 residues. V lost 4 bases and J 1 base, leaving 11 bases between the germline ends. Germline CDR1 is MNHEY and CDR2 is SVGAGI. This CDR3 reads CASSSSRPSYEQYF. CDR3 bases: TGTGCCAGCAGTTCCTCCAGGCCGTCCTACGAGCAGTACTTC.

The chain carries TRBV2 and TRBJ1-1; no firm D call. Germline assignment: CDR1 SNHLY and CDR2 FYNNEI. The ends were cut back, 5 bases at V and 3 bases at J, with 7 bases in the middle. This CDR3 has 12 residues. The DNA for the CDR3 is TGTGCCAGCAGTACCCGGGACACTGAAGCTTTCTTT. Translation gives CASSTRDTEAFF.

The rearrangement links TRBV7-2 to TRBJ2-2; 8 bases are shared with TRBD1. Germline CDR1 and CDR2: SGHTA and FQGNSA. CDR3 length: 16 amino acids. The V gene end was trimmed by 3 bases and the J gene end by 8 bases; junction bases not matched to a gene: 11. The CDR3 DNA sequence: TGTGCCAGCAGCTTGCGGACAGGGAAGGGGGCTGGGGAGCTGTTTTTT. It codes for CASSLRTGKGAGELFF.

V gene TRBV6-5 combines with J gene TRBJ2-3; 15 bases align to TRBD2. This CDR3 region has 14 residues. V shed 6 bases and J 6 bases; nucleotides not matched to a gene: 1. The germline gives CDR1 MNHEY, CDR2 SVGAGI. For the CDR3, the DNA is TGTGCCAGCAGGGGGACTAGCGGGAGGGATACGCAGTATTTT. Encoded protein: CASRGTSGRDTQYF.

V usage is TRBV11-2 and J usage is TRBJ2-1, with TRBD2 as a possible D gene (5 bases). The germline V gene has CDR1 SGHAT and CDR2 FQNNGV. This CDR3 contains 17 residues. V was shortened by 2 bases and J by 4 bases, with 18 bases between the two germline ends. CDR3: CASSLRLSDGYYNEQFF. The CDR3 DNA is TGTGCCAGCAGCTTACGACTTAGCGACGGATATTACAATGAGCAGTTCTTC.

This clone has a single count. V usage is TRBV28 and J usage is TRBJ2-2, with TRBD2 identical over 13 bases. The germline V gene has CDR1 MDHEN and CDR2 SYDVKM. The trim removed 5 bases at V and 7 bases at J, leaving 4 bases unmatched. This CDR3 is 15 amino acids long. CDR3 bases: TGTGCCAGCAGTAGGACTAGCGGGAGAAGCGGGGAGCTGTTTTTT. This codes for CASSRTSGRSGELFF.